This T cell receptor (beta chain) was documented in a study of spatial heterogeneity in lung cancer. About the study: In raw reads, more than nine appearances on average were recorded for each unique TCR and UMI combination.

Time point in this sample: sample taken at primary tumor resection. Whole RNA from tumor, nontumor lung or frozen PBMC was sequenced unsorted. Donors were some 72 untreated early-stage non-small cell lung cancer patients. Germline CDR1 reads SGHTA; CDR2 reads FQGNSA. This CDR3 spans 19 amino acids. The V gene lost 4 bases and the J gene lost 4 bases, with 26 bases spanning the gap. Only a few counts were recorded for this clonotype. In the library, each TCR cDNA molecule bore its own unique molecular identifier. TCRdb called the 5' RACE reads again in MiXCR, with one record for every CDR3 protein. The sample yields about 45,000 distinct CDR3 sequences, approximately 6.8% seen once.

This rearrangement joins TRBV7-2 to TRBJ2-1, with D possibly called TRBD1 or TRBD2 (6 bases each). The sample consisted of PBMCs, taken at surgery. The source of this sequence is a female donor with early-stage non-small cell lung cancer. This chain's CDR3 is CASSSSGGGTSGYYNEQFF. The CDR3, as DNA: TGTGCCAGCAGCTCTAGTGGAGGGGGGACGAGCGGGTATTACAATGAGCAGTTCTTC.